This T cell receptor (beta chain) was observed in a study of PD-1 blockade in classical Hodgkin lymphoma. Background on the study: Each patient was given nivolumab 3 mg/kg through a vein every 2 weeks.

Profiled with immunoSEQ multiplex PCR; TCRdb holds only in-frame clones, not every one. The data hold tens of thousands of clones, with around 74% observed a single time. Study-level findings and limits: Significant TCR diversity gains by C4D1 occurred in CD4+ but not CD8+ cells. Patients who responded completely had about the same baseline diversity as newly diagnosed patients.

Time point defined: cycle 4 day 1 (C4D1), after more than five weeks of nivolumab. Every patient had relapsed following autologous stem cell transplantation, and cohorts differed in brentuximab vedotin exposure. Patients' outcomes at their best amounted to complete response, partial response or progressive disease. This CDR3 comprises 11 residues. V lost 3 bases and J 3 bases, leaving 2 bases between the germline ends. CDR1 is SGHAT and CDR2 is FQNNGV in the germline V gene. Worth noting for this clone: Its antigen is not identified.

The genes are TRBV11-2 and TRBJ2-5; D not resolved. The sequence was obtained from a human donor with classical Hodgkin lymphoma. The specimen was peripheral blood mononuclear cells (PBMCs), collected before the fourth cycle of nivolumab. CDR3 region: CASSFEETQYF. CDR3 coding DNA: TGTGCCAGCAGCTTCGAAGAGACCCAGTACTTC.